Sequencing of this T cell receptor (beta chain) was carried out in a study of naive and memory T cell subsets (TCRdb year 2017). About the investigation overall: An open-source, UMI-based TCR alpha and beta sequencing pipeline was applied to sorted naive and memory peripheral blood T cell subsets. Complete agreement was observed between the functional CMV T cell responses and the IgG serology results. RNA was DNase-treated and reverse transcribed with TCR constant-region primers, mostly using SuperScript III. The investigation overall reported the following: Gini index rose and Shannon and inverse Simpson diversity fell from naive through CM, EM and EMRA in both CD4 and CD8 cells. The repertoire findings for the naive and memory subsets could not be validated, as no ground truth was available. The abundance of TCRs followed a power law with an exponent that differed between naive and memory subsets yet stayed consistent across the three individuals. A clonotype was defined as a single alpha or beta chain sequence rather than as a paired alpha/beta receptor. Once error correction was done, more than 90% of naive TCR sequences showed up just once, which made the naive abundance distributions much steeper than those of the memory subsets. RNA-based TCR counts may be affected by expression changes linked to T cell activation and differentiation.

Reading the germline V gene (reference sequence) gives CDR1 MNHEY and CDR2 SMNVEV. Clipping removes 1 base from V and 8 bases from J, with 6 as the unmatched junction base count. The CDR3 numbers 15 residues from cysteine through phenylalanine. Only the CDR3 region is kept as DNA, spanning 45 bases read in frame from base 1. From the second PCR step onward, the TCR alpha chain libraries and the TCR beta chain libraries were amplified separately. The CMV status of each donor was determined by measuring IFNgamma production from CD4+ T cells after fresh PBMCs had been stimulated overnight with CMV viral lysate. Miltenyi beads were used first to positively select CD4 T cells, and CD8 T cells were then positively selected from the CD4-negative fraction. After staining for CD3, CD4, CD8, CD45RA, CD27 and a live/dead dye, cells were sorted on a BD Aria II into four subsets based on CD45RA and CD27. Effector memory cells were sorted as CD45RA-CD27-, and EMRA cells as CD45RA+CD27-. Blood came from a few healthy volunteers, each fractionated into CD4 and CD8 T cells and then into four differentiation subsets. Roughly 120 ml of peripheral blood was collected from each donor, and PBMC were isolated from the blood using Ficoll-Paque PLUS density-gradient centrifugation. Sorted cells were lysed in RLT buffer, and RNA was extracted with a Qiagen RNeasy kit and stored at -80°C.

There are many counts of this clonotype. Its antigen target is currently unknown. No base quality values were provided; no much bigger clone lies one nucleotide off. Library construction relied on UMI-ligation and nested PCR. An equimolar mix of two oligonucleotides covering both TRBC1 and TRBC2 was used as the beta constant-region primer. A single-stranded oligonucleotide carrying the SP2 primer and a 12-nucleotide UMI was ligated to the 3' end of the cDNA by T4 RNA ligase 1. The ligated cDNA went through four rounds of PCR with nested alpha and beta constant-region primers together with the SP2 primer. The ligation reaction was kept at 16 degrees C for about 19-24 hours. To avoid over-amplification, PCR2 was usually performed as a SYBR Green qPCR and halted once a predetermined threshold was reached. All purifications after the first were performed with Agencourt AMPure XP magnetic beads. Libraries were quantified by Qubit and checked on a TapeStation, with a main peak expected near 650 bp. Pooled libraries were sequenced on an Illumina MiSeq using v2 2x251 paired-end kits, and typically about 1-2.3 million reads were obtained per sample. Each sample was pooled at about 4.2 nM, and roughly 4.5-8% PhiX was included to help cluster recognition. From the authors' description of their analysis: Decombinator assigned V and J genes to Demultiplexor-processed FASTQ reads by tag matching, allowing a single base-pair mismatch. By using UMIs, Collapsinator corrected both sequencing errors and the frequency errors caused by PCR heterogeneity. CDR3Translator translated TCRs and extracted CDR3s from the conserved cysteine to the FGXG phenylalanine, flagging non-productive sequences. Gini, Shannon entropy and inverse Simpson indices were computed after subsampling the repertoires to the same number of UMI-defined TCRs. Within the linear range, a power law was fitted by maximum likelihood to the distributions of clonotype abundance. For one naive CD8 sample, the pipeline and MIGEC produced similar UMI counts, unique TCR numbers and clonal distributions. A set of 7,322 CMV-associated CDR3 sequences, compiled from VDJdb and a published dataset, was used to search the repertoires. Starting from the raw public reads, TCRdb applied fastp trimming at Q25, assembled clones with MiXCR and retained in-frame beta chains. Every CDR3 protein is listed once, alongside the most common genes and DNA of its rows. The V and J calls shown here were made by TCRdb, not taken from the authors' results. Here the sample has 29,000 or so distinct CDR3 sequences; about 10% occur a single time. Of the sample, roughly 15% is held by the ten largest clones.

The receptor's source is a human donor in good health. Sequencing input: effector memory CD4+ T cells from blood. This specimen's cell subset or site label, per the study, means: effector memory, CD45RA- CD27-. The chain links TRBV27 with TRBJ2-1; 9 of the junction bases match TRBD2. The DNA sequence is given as TGTGCCAGCAGTTTATTGGGGACTAGCCGCGATGAGCAGTTCTTC. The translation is CASSLLGTSRDEQFF.